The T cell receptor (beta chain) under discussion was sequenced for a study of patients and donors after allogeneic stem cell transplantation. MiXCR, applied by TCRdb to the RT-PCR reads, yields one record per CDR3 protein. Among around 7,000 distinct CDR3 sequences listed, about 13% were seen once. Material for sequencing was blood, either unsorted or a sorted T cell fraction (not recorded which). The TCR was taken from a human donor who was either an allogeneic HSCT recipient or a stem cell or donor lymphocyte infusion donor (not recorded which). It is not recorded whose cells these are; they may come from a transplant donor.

In DNA, the CDR3 is TGTGCCAGCAGTGGGTTGGGGGGGAAGGCGAACACTGAAGCTTTCTTT. This gives the protein CASSGLGGKANTEAFF. This chain joins TRBV2 and TRBJ1-1, with TRBD1 as a possible D gene (5 bases). The V gene's germline CDR1 is SNHLY and CDR2 FYNNEI. This CDR3 has 16 amino acids. V gave up 4 bases and J gave up 1 base, with 16 bases separating them.